The rows below give T cell receptor beta chains drawn from one sample of a study of T cells expressing NK-cell markers. From its re-call of the 5' RACE reads, TCRdb lists each CDR3 protein once, without DNA. In all, the sample yields about 440,000 distinct CDR3 sequences. Sequenced material: blood T cells: a sorted CD56 or NKG2C T cell subset, CD4+ or CD8+ T cells, or bulk PBMC T cells (not recorded which). These receptors originate from a woman aged 18 to 75 in good health. The CDR3 runs from the conserved cysteine through the conserved F or W. Each record gives: J gene, V gene, CDR3 protein.

TRBJ2-1 TRBV27 CASSLIRGEQFF
TRBJ2-2 TRBV12-3/TRBV12-4 CAIRQRERTGELFF
TRBJ1-1 TRBV19 CASSKGLNTEAFF
TRBJ1-1 TRBV5-1 CASSGGSAAEAFF
TRBJ2-1 TRBV19 CGFGGQVHNEQFF
TRBJ1-1 TRBV20-1 CRGDGGPNTEAFF
TRBJ2-1 TRBV12-3/TRBV12-4 CASSILLRDNEQFF
TRBJ2-2 TRBV12-3/TRBV12-4 CADRPFGSGTGELFF
TRBJ2-2 TRBV7-2 CASSFGGGRELFF
TRBJ2-3 TRBV7-9 CASNSGLRTDTQYF
TRBJ2-3 TRBV6-1 CASSGSGRPSHTQYF
TRBJ2-5 TRBV7-8 CASSPPTSGRETQYF
TRBJ1-1 TRBV7-2 CASLYGQVNTEAFF
TRBJ2-5 TRBV29-1 CSVKVQETQYF
TRBJ2-1 TRBV4-1 CASSQDPSGGTEQFF
TRBJ2-3 TRBV5-5 CASSLLDWGTDTQYF
TRBJ2-3 TRBV6-1 CASSEGKPPDTQYF
TRBJ2-1 TRBV4-2 CASSQESRSYNEQFF
TRBJ1-2 TRBV20-1 CSARTQGYGYTF
TRBJ1-5 TRBV30 CAWAPGSSNQPQHF
TRBJ2-1 TRBV20-1 CSAMPRNYNEQFF
TRBJ2-7 TRBV30 CAWNRGIPSYEQYF
TRBJ1-1 TRBV6-2/TRBV6-3 CASSYSIVYGEDTEAFF